This T cell receptor (beta chain) is drawn from a study of PD-1 blockade in classical Hodgkin lymphoma. Whole-study findings and limits: Patients excluded were those beginning nivolumab under 1 year after ASCT. Before treatment, TCR diversity in newly diagnosed patients was reportedly lower than in healthy donors. TCR diversity rose significantly by C4D1 in CD4+ but not CD8+ cells.

The germline V and J ends were trimmed by 5 bases and 4 bases, with 14 bases remaining between them. The CDR3 covers 14 residues. Germline CDR1 reads SNHLY; CDR2 reads FYNNEI. To note about this clone: The antigen remains unidentified.

Only in-frame clones appear in the TCRdb table, and some are missing; sequencing was by immunoSEQ multiplex PCR. The repertoire holds 35,000 to 45,000 clones, with around 63% as singletons. All trial patients relapsed after autologous stem cell transplantation. The TCR comes from a human donor with classical Hodgkin lymphoma. Source: peripheral blood mononuclear cells (PBMCs), taken before the second cycle of nivolumab. This chain links TRBV2 with TRBJ1-2; tentatively, D is TRBD1 (5 bases). Here the CDR3 reads CASSSGRRIYGYTF. DNA for the CDR3: TGTGCCAGCAGTTCGGGACGGAGAATCTATGGCTACACCTTC.